The rows below give T cell receptor beta chains drawn from one sample of a study of radiotherapy plus CTLA-4 blockade in lung cancer. Only in-frame clones appear in the TCRdb table, and some are missing; sequencing was by immunoSEQ multiplex PCR. The sample shows about 15,000 clones, around 87% of them seen only once. Sequenced here: peripheral blood, sampled from a patient treated with radiotherapy plus ipilimumab. The receptors come from a human donor with non-small cell lung cancer that progressed on radiotherapy plus ipilimumab. Some clones in this sample may be carry-over from other donors' samples. The CDR3 runs from the conserved cysteine through the conserved F or W. A D gene is named only where the DNA matches it firmly. Size tells how often a clone was seen (once, few, many) or the class of an expanded clone, and some rows leave it out.

v_call	d_call	j_call	clone_size	cdr3_nt	cdr3_aa
TRBV27	NA	TRBJ2-2	NA	TGTGCCAGCAGCGCAGGGGAAAACACCGGGGAGCTGTTTTTT	CASSAGENTGELFF
TRBV29-1	NA	TRBJ2-3	NA	TGCAGCGTTGAAGATGAGCGGAGCCGCACAGATACGCAGTATTTT	CSVEDERSRTDTQYF
TRBV29-1	NA	TRBJ1-1	NA	TGCAGCGTTGATAGAACTGAAGCTTTCTTT	CSVDRTEAFF
TRBV27	TRBD1	TRBJ1-1	NA	TGTGCCAGCAGTTTCTTCGATGTTGAGGGGGCGGCTGAAGCTTTCTTT	CASSFFDVEGAAEAFF
TRBV6-1	NA	TRBJ1-6	few	TGTGCCAGCAGTGAAGGTCCAGGTTATAATTCACCCCTCCACTTT	CASSEGPGYNSPLHF
TRBV30	NA	TRBJ1-1	NA	TGTGCCTGGCGGGGGACCACTGAAGCTTTCTTT	CAWRGTTEAFF
TRBV5-1	TRBD2	TRBJ2-2	NA	TGCGCCAGCAGCTTGGCCAGCGGGGGGGTCGGAACCGGGGAGCTGTTTTTT	CASSLASGGVGTGELFF
TRBV4-1	TRBD2	TRBJ2-3	NA	TGCGCCAGCAGCTCTCCACTAGCGGGGGGCGCAGATACGCAGTATTTT	CASSSPLAGGADTQYF
TRBV5-4	NA	TRBJ2-5	NA	TGTGCCAGCACCATTCGGAGGGCCCAGAAGGAGACCCAGTACTTC	CASTIRRAQKETQYF
TRBV5-8	NA	TRBJ1-6	NA	TGTGCCAGCAGCTTGGTTTGGGGAGGTCCCCTCCACTTT	CASSLVWGGPLHF
TRBV27	NA	TRBJ2-3	NA	TGTGCCAGCAGTTTATTTGAGGGTTTCACAGATACGCAGTATTTT	CASSLFEGFTDTQYF
TRBV19	TRBD1	TRBJ1-1	NA	TGTGCCAGTACATTGGGCAGGGGGGCTGAAGCTTTCTTT	CASTLGRGAEAFF
TRBV2	TRBD2	TRBJ2-3	NA	TGTGCCAGCAGTGAAGAGGGAGCGGGGGGCGGAGATACGCAGTATTTT	CASSEEGAGGGDTQYF
TRBV6-4	TRBD1	TRBJ2-3	NA	TGTGCCAGCAGTCTGAAGACAGGGGGCGGCACAGATACGCAGTATTTT	CASSLKTGGGTDTQYF
TRBV10-1	NA	TRBJ1-1	NA	TGCGCCAGCAGTGCTTCCCGGGGAGGGACTGAAGCTTTCTTT	CASSASRGGTEAFF
TRBV27	NA	TRBJ2-3	NA	TGTGCCAGCAGCCCATTTGAGGCTAGCACAGATACGCAGTATTTT	CASSPFEASTDTQYF
TRBV5-1	NA	TRBJ1-4	NA	TGCGCCAGCAGACTGAACGTAGCAACTAATGAAAAACTGTTTTTT	CASRLNVATNEKLFF
TRBV7-9	NA	TRBJ2-1	NA	TGTGCCAGCAGATCCCCAGCGGGTCCACAGCACAATGAGCAGTTCTTC	CASRSPAGPQHNEQFF
TRBV29-1	NA	TRBJ1-4	NA	TGCAGCGTAGAACGTGCAACTAATGAAAAACTGTTTTTT	CSVERATNEKLFF
TRBV27	TRBD1	TRBJ1-5	few	TGTGCCAGCAGTCCGGGACAGGGCAGTCAGCCCCAGCATTTT	CASSPGQGSQPQHF
TRBV29-1	TRBD1	TRBJ2-2	NA	TGCAGCGCCTTCGACAGGGACACCGGGGAGCTGTTTTTT	CSAFDRDTGELFF
TRBV4-1	NA	TRBJ1-5	NA	TGCGCCAGCAGCCAAGGAGGGCTACTAAACCAGCCCCAGCATTTT	CASSQGGLLNQPQHF
TRBV30	TRBD2	TRBJ2-3	NA	TGTGCCTGGACCCTTGGACTAGCGGGAAGGGATACGCAGTATTTT	CAWTLGLAGRDTQYF
TRBV9	NA	TRBJ1-1	NA	TGTGCCAGCAGCCTCACAGGGCAGCGCACTGAAGCTTTCTTT	CASSLTGQRTEAFF
TRBV9	NA	TRBJ1-1	NA	TGTGCCAGCAGCGTAGGGTGGGGCACGAACACTGAAGCTTTCTTT	CASSVGWGTNTEAFF
TRBV29-1	TRBD1	TRBJ2-7	NA	TGCAGCGGGACAGGGGATTTGGGCGAGCAGTACTTC	CSGTGDLGEQYF
TRBV15	NA	TRBJ2-7	NA	TGTGCCACCAGCAGAGATTGGAGTTACTCCTACGAGCAGTACTTC	CATSRDWSYSYEQYF
TRBV11-2	TRBD1	TRBJ2-7	once	TGTGCCAGCAGCTGGACCGGGACAGGGTTGTCCTACGAGCAGTACTTC	CASSWTGTGLSYEQYF
TRBV7-2	TRBD2	TRBJ2-1	NA	TGTGCCAGCAGCGGCGGGGGAAACTACAATGAGCAGTTCTTC	CASSGGGNYNEQFF
TRBV30	TRBD2	TRBJ2-1	NA	TGTGCCTGGGTAGCGGGAGCCTACAATGAGCAGTTCTTC	CAWVAGAYNEQFF
TRBV2	NA	TRBJ2-7	NA	TGTGCCAGCACGGGGAATATCTACGAGCAGTACTTC	CASTGNIYEQYF
TRBV2	TRBD1	TRBJ1-1	NA	TGTGCCAGCAGTAAAGGGACAGGGAACACTGAAGCTTTCTTT	CASSKGTGNTEAFF
TRBV5-1	NA	TRBJ1-3	NA	TGCGCCAGCAGCTTAATCTGGGGAGCTGGAAACACCATATATTTT	CASSLIWGAGNTIYF
TRBV5-6	TRBD1	TRBJ1-6	NA	TGTGCCAGCAGCTTGGAAGGGACAGGGTCCCCTAATAATTCACCCCTCCACTTT	CASSLEGTGSPNNSPLHF
TRBV2	TRBD1	TRBJ2-7	once	TGTGCCAGCATTGCGTTACAGGGGTCCTACGAGCAGTACTTC	CASIALQGSYEQYF
TRBV6-4	NA	TRBJ2-5	NA	TGTGCTTTCCGAGTTGGGGCCACCCGGCGGGAGACCCAGTACTTC	CAFRVGATRRETQYF
TRBV19	TRBD1	TRBJ1-2	NA	TGTGCCAGTACAAGACAGGGCTTTAACTATGGCTACACCTTC	CASTRQGFNYGYTF
TRBV7-2	TRBD2	TRBJ2-1	NA	TGTGCCAGCAATCCCGGGGGGGCAGACTACAATGAGCAGTTCTTC	CASNPGGADYNEQFF
TRBV29-1	NA	TRBJ1-1	NA	TGCAGCGCGGAGGAGAACACTGAAGCTTTCTTT	CSAEENTEAFF
TRBV5-5	NA	TRBJ1-1	NA	TGTGCCAGCAGCTTGAAGGGGATGGACACTGAAGCTTTCTTT	CASSLKGMDTEAFF
TRBV15	TRBD1	TRBJ2-1	NA	TGTGCCACCAATACGGGACAGACTGTAGATGAGCAGTTCTTC	CATNTGQTVDEQFF
TRBV7-2	TRBD2	TRBJ2-5	NA	TGTGCCAGCAGCTCGGGACTAGCGGGAGTAGAGACCCAGTACTTC	CASSSGLAGVETQYF
TRBV7-8	TRBD1	TRBJ2-5	NA	TGTGCCAGCAGCTTAGTCAGGGGGGAGACCCAGTACTTC	CASSLVRGETQYF
TRBV27	TRBD1	TRBJ1-1	NA	TGTGCCAGCAGTCCCGGGGACAGGGCTGAAGCTTTCTTT	CASSPGDRAEAFF
TRBV5-4	NA	TRBJ1-4	NA	TGTGCCAGCAGCTTGGACGTAGGGGATGAAAAACTGTTTTTT	CASSLDVGDEKLFF